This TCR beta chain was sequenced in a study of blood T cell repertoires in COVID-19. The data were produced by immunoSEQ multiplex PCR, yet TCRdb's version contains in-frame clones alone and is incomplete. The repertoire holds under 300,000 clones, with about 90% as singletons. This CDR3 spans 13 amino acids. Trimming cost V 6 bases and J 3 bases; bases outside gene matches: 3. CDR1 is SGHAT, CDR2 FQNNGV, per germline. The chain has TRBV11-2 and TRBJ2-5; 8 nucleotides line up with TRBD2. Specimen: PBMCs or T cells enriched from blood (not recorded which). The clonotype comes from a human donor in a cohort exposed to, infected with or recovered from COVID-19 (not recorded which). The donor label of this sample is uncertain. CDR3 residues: CASRKLAEETQYF. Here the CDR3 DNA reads TGTGCCAGCAGAAAACTAGCGGAAGAGACCCAGTACTTC. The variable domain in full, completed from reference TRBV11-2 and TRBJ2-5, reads EAGVAQSPRYKIIEKRQSVAFWCNPISGHATLYWYQQILGQGPKLLIQFQNNGVVDDSQLPKDRFSAERLKGVDSTLKIQPAKLEDSAVYLCASRKLAEETQYFGPGTRLLVL.